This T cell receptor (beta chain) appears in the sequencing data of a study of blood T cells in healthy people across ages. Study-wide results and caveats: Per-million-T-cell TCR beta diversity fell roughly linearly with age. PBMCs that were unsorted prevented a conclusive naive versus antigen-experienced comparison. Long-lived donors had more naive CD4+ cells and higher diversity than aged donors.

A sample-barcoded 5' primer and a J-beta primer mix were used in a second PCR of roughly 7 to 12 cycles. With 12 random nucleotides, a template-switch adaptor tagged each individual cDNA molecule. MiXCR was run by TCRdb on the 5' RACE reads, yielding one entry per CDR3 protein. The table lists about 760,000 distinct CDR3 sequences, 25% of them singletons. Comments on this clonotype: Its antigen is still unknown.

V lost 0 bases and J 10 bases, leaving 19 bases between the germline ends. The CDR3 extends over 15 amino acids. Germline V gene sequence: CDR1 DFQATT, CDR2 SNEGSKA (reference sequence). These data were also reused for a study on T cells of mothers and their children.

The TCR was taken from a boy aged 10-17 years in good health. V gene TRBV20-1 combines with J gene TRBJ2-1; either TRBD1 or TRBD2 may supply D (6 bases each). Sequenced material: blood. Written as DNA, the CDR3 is TGCAGTGCTAGAGAGTTCGTAAGGGGGGTGTACGAGCAGTTCTTC. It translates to CSAREFVRGVYEQFF.